Following are 5 T cell receptor beta chains from one sample sequenced in a study of blood T cell repertoires in COVID-19. Profiled with immunoSEQ multiplex PCR; TCRdb holds only in-frame clones, not every one. The sample includes 30,000 to 50,000 clones, approximately 85% of them seen just once. Sequencing used peripheral blood. These receptors originate from a man in his 60s with acute or convalescent COVID-19.

The genes are TRBV27 and TRBJ1-1; possible D gene TRBD1, 5 bases. Trimming pared 4 bases from V and 4 bases from J, leaving 16 bases between. This CDR3 has 15 residues. The germline CDR1 and CDR2 sequences are MNHEY and SMNVEV (reference sequence). CDR3 sequence reads: CASSSGVLGATEAFF. The CDR3 coding sequence is TGTGCCAGCAGTTCGGGAGTCCTTGGGGCCACTGAAGCTTTCTTT.

The J gene is TRBJ2-7, the V gene TRBV11-2; 7 nucleotides match TRBD1. There are 13 residues in the CDR3. V shed 5 bases and J 2 bases; nucleotides not matched to a gene: 3. CDR1 and CDR2 from the germline V gene are SGHAT and FQNNGV. CDR3 amino acids: CASSRDSAYEQYF. The CDR3 nucleotides are TGTGCCAGCAGCCGGGACAGCGCCTACGAGCAGTACTTC.

This clone was seen once. The J gene is TRBJ1-1, the V gene TRBV30; D not resolved. With 2 bases removed from V and 8 bases from J, the gap between germline ends came to 9 bases. The germline gives CDR1 GTSNPN, CDR2 SVGIG (reference sequence). The CDR3 consists of 11 residues. The CDR3 loop reads CAWSTRLEAFF. In DNA, the CDR3 is TGTGCCTGGAGTACCCGACTCGAAGCTTTCTTT.

The sample holds one count of this clone. The chain combines TRBV2 with TRBJ2-2, with 7 bases identical to TRBD1. V lost 6 bases and J lost 5; bases outside the gene matches: 9. Per germline, CDR1 SNHLY and CDR2 FYNNEI. There are 15 residues in the CDR3. The CDR3 loop reads CASSKGSGGTGELFF. The CDR3 DNA reads TGTGCCAGCAGCAAGGGTTCAGGGGGAACCGGGGAGCTGTTTTTT.

V and J are TRBV5-1 and TRBJ2-1, with 14 bases lining up with TRBD2. The junction had 3 bases not matched to a gene; V was cut back by 4 bases and J by 6 bases. This CDR3 spans 15 amino acids. Germline CDR1 is SGHRS and CDR2 is YFSETQ. For the CDR3, the DNA is TGCGCCAGCAGCAGGGGGACTAGCGGGAGCAATGAGCAGTTCTTC. Its translation is CASSRGTSGSNEQFF.